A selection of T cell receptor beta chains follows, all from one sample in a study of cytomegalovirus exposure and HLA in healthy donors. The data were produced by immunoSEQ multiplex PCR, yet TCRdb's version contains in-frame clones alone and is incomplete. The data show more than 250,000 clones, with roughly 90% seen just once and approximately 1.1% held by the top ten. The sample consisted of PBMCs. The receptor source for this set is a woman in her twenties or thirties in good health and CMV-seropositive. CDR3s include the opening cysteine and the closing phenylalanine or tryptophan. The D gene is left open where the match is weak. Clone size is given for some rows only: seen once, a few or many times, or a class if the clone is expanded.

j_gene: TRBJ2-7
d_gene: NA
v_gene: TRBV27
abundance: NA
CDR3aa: CASSSGRRQYF
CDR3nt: TGTGCCAGCAGTTCAGGTAGGAGGCAGTACTTC

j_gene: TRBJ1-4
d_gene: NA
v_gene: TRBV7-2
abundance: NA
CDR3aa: CASSVNTATNEKLFF
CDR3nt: TGTGCCAGCAGCGTTAACACAGCAACTAATGAAAAACTGTTTTTT

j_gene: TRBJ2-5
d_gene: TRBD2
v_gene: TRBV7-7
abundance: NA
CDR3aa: CASSLKGLAGRETQYF
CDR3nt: TGTGCCAGCAGCTTGAAGGGACTAGCGGGGAGGGAGACCCAGTACTTC

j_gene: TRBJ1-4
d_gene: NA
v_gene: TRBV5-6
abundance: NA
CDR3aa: CASSHGDGSLNEKLFF
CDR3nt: TGTGCCAGCAGCCATGGCGACGGATCCCTTAATGAAAAACTGTTTTTT

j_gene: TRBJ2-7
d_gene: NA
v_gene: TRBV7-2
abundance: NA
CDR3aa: CASSLVRYEQYF
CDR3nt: TGTGCCAGCAGCTTAGTCAGATACGAGCAGTACTTC

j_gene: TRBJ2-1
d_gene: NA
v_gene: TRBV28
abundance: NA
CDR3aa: CASTVSAGEQFF
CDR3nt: TGTGCCAGCACCGTTAGTGCTGGGGAGCAGTTCTTC

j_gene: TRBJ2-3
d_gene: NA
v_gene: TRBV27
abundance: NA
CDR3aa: CASRALSSTDTQYF
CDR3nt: TGTGCCAGCAGAGCATTGTCTAGCACAGATACGCAGTATTTT

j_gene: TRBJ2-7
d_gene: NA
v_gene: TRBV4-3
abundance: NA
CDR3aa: CASSQDHSSGYEQYF
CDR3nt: TGCGCCAGCAGCCAAGATCATTCCTCGGGCTACGAGCAGTACTTC

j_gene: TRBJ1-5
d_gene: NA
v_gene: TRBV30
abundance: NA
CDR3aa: CAWATGINQPQHF
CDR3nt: TGTGCCTGGGCAACAGGGATCAATCAGCCCCAGCATTTT

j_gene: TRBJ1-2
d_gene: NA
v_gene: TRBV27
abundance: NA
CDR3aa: CASSPSPGYGGYTF
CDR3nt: TGTGCCAGCAGTCCCTCGCCAGGGTATGGAGGCTACACCTTC

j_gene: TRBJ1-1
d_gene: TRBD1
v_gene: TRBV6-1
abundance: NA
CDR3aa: CASSEGRGPTEAFF
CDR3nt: TGTGCCAGCAGTGAAGGGAGGGGGCCCACTGAAGCTTTCTTT

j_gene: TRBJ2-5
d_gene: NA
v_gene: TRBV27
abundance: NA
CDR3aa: CASSLVGEETQYF
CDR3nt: TGTGCCAGCAGTTTAGTTGGGGAAGAGACCCAGTACTTC

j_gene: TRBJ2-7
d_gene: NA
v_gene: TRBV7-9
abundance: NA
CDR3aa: CASSLAVGSYEQYF
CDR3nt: TGTGCCAGCAGCTTAGCGGTTGGATCCTACGAGCAGTACTTC

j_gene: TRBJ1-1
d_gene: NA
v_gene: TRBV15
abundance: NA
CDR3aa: CATSRDRVQNTEAFF
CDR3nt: TGTGCCACCAGCAGAGATCGGGTGCAGAACACTGAAGCTTTCTTT

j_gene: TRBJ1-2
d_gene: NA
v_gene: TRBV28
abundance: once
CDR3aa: CASSFVQLASGYTF
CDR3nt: TGTGCCAGCAGTTTTGTGCAATTGGCTTCTGGCTACACCTTC

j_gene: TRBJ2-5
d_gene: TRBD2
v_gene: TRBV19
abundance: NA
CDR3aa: CASSIVASSGIVTQYF
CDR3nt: TGTGCCAGTAGTATCGTCGCGTCTAGCGGGATCGTGACCCAGTACTTC

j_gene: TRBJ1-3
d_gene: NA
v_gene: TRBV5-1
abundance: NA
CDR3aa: CASSNENAGNTIYF
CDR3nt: TGCGCCAGCAGCAACGAAAACGCGGGAAACACCATATATTTT

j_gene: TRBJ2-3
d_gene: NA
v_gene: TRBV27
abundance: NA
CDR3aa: CASRIRDATRDTQYF
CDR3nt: TGTGCCAGCAGAATCCGGGACGCTACCCGCGATACGCAGTATTTT

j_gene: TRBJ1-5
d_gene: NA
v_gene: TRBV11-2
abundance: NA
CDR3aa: CASSLGDRQRQPQHF
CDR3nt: TGTGCCAGCAGCTTAGGAGACAGACAACGGCAGCCCCAGCATTTT

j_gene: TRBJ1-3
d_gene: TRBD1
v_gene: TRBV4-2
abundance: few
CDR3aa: CASSQGTGGDTIYF
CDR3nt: TGTGCCAGCAGCCAAGGGACAGGGGGTGACACCATATATTTT

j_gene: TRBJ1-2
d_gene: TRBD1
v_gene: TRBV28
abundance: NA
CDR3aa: CASVGTVNNGYTF
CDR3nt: TGTGCCAGCGTGGGGACAGTGAATAATGGCTACACCTTC

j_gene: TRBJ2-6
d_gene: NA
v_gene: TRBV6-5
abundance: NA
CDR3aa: CASSQPSSGANVLTF
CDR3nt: TGTGCCAGCAGTCAACCTAGCTCTGGGGCCAACGTCCTGACTTTC

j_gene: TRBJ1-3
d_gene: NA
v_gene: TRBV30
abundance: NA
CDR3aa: CAEFRGNTIYF
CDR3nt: TGTGCTGAATTCCGTGGAAACACCATATATTTT

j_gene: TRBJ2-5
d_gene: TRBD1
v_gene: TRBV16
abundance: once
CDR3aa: CASSPGTGPLQETQYF
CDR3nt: TGTGCCAGCAGCCCCGGGACAGGGCCCCTCCAAGAGACCCAGTACTTC

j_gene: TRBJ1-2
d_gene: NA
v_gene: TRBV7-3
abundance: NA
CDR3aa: CASSPEPNYGYTF
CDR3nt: TGTGCCAGCAGTCCAGAGCCCAACTATGGCTACACCTTC

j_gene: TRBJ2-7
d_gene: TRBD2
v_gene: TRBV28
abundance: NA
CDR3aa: CASSLSTSRTYEQYF
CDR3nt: TGTGCCAGCAGTTTATCGACTAGCAGAACCTACGAGCAGTACTTC

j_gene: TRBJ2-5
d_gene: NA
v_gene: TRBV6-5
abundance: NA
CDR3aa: CASSYFPQGTQYF
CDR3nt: TGTGCCAGCAGTTACTTCCCTCAAGGGACCCAGTACTTC

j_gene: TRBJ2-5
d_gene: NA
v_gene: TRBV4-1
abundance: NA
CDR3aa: CASSPDQETQYF
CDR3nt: TGCGCCAGCAGCCCTGATCAAGAGACCCAGTACTTC

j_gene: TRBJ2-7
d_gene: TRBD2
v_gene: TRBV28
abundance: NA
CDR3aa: CASRTSGKNYEQYF
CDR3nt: TGTGCCAGCAGAACTAGCGGAAAAAACTACGAGCAGTACTTC

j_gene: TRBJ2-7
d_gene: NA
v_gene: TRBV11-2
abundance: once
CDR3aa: CASSLLQGGGYEQYF
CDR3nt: TGTGCCAGCAGCTTGCTGCAGGGGGGAGGCTACGAGCAGTACTTC

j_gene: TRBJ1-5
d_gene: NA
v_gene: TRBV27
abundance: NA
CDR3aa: CASSLAYSNQPQHF
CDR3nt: TGTGCCAGCAGTTTAGCTTATAGCAATCAGCCCCAGCATTTT

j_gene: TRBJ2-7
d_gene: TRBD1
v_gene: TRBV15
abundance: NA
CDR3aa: CATSRGGLSDRGYEQYF
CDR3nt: TGTGCCACCAGCAGAGGGGGGTTGTCGGACAGGGGCTACGAGCAGTACTTC

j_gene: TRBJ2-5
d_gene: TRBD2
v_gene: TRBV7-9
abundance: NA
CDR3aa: CASSFGLAGGRVETQYF
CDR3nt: TGTGCCAGCAGCTTTGGACTAGCGGGAGGTAGAGTAGAGACCCAGTACTTC

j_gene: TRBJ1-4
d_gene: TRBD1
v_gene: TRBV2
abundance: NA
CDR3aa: CASTPGQGAKNEKLFF
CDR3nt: TGTGCCAGCACCCCGGGACAGGGGGCCAAAAATGAAAAACTGTTTTTT

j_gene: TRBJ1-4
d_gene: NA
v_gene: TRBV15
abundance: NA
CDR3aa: CATSRSDSKLFF
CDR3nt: TGTGCCACCAGCCGCTCCGATTCTAAACTGTTTTTT

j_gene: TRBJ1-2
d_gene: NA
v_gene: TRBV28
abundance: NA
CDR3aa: CASSLARFYGYTF
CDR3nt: TGTGCCAGCAGTTTAGCTAGGTTCTATGGCTACACCTTC

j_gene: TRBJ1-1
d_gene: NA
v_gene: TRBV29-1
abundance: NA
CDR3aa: CSVVFPKGERTEAFF
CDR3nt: TGCAGCGTTGTTTTCCCGAAGGGTGAGAGAACTGAAGCTTTCTTT

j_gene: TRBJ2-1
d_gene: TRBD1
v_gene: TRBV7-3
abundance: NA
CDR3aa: CASSHDRGSRWPLDNEQFF
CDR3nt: TGTGCCAGCAGTCATGACAGGGGGTCGCGTTGGCCACTGGACAATGAGCAGTTCTTC

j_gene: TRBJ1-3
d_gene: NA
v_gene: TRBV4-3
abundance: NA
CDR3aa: CASSQEQTFGNTIYF
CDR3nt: TGCGCCAGCAGCCAAGAGCAGACATTTGGAAACACCATATATTTT

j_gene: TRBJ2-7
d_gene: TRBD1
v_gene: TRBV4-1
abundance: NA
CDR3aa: CASRSLPGTGAYEQYF
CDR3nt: TGCGCCAGCAGAAGCCTCCCCGGGACAGGGGCCTACGAGCAGTACTTC

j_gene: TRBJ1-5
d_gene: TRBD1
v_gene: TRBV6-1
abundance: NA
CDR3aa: CASSRTGLIQPQHF
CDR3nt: TGTGCCAGCAGTCGGACAGGGCTTATCCAGCCCCAGCATTTT

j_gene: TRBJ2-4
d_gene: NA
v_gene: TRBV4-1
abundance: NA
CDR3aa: CASSQLQGSAKNIQYF
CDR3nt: TGCGCCAGCAGCCAGTTACAGGGTTCAGCCAAAAACATTCAGTACTTC

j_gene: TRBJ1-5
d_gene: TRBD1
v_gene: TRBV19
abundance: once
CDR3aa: CASSTGDRASNQPQHF
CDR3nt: TGTGCCAGTAGTACGGGTGACAGGGCTAGCAATCAGCCCCAGCATTTT

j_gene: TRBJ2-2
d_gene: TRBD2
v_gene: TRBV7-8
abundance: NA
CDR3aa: CASRRLAGGSNTGELFF
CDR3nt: TGTGCCAGCAGACGGCTAGCGGGGGGTTCGAACACCGGGGAGCTGTTTTTT

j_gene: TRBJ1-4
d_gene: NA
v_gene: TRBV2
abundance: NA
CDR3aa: CASSGSGKNEKLFF
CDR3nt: TGTGCCAGCAGTGGTTCAGGGAAGAATGAAAAACTGTTTTTT

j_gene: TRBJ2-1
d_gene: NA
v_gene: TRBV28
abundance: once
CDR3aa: CASSFRATYNEQFF
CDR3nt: TGTGCCAGCAGTTTCAGGGCGACCTACAATGAGCAGTTCTTC

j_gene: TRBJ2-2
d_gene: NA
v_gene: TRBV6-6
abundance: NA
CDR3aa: CASSYGDGELFF
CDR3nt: TGTGCCAGCAGTTACGGGGACGGGGAGCTGTTTTTT

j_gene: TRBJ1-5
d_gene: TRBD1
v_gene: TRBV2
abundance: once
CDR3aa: CASSVLRGQGNNQPQHF
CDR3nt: TGTGCCAGCAGTGTTCTCCGGGGACAGGGAAACAATCAGCCCCAGCATTTT

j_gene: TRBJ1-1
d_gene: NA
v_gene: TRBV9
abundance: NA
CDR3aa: CASSVERGTEAFF
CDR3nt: TGTGCCAGCAGCGTAGAGAGGGGCACTGAAGCTTTCTTT

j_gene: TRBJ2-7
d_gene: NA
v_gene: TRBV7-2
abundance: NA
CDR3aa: CASSSKYEQYF
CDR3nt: TGTGCCAGCAGTTCCAAATACGAGCAGTACTTC

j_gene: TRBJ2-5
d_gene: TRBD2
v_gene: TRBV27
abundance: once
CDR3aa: CASSFSGSKETQYF
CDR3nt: TGTGCCAGCAGTTTTAGCGGGAGCAAGGAGACCCAGTACTTC

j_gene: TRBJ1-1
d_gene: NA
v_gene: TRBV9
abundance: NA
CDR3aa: CASSVGEGANTEAFF
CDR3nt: TGTGCCAGCAGCGTAGGGGAGGGCGCCAACACTGAAGCTTTCTTT

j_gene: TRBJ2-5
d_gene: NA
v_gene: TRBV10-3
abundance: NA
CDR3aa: CAIARWIAETQYF
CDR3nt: TGTGCCATCGCCAGATGGATAGCAGAGACCCAGTACTTC